Shown below are 24 T cell receptor beta chains from a single sample sequenced in a study of cytomegalovirus exposure and HLA in healthy donors. Primers included in the PCR were 60 Vbeta and 13 Jbeta primers. Only in-frame clones appear in the TCRdb table, and some are missing; sequencing was by immunoSEQ multiplex PCR. The sample comprises 170,000 or so clones, 77% of which are singletons, and 1.5% to 2% rests with the top ten. Sequenced input: PBMCs. The receptors shown here come from a woman in her twenties or thirties in good health and CMV-seronegative.

This chain connects TRBV6-5 to TRBJ1-6; the D gene is possibly TRBD1 (5 bases). Between the trimmed V and J ends, which lost 0 bases and 9 bases, there was a span of 15 bases. The CDR3 sequence is 16 residues long. Germline V CDR1 and CDR2: MNHEY, SVGAGI. The CDR3 nucleotides are TGTGCCAGCAGTTACTCGAATGGGGCATACTCTTCACCCCTCCACTTT. This codes for CASSYSNGAYSSPLHF.

The chain carries TRBV7-3 and TRBJ2-7; possibly TRBD2 for D (6 bases). The CDR3 has 13 residues. Trimming removed 4 bases from V and 6 bases from J, with 13 bases in between. Germline lookup yields CDR1 SGHTA and CDR2 FQGTGA. The CDR3 DNA reads as TGTGCCAGCAGCTCATCGGGAGTAACCGAGCAGTACTTC. This codes for CASSSSGVTEQYF.

The rearrangement joins TRBV7-6 to TRBJ2-1; 9 bases line up with TRBD1. Germline V gene lookup returns CDR1 SGHVS and CDR2 FNYEAQ. Trimming at V came to 5 bases and at J to 9 bases, leaving 8 bases not matched to a gene. The CDR3 runs 14 residues. The CDR3 here is CASSLRTGESEQFF. DNA of the CDR3: TGTGCCAGCAGCCTACGGACAGGGGAAAGTGAGCAGTTCTTC.

J is TRBJ1-5 and V is TRBV30; 7 bases match TRBD1. Germline V gene sequence: CDR1 GTSNPN, CDR2 SVGIG (reference sequence). This CDR3 is 15 amino acids long. Trimming took 0 bases from V and 7 from J; bases not matched to a gene: 9. This chain's CDR3 is CAWSVHADRVQPQHF. The CDR3 coding sequence is TGTGCCTGGAGTGTACATGCTGACAGGGTGCAGCCCCAGCATTTT.

The chain's CDR3 is CASSLTGRDEQYF. In DNA form, the CDR3 reads TGTGCCAGCAGCTTAACTGGCAGGGACGAGCAGTACTTC. The genes are TRBV7-3 and TRBJ2-7, with D perhaps TRBD1 (5 bases). The CDR3 extends over 13 amino acids. The germline gives CDR1 SGHTA, CDR2 FQGTGA. The V gene lost 0 bases and the J gene lost 5 bases, with 8 bases spanning the gap.

The chain combines TRBV7-6 with TRBJ2-1; no definite D call. V lost 1 base and J lost 5, with 18 bases in between. This CDR3 has 17 residues. Germline CDR1 SGHVS, CDR2 FNYEAQ. The CDR3 reads CASSLEIAVGPNNEQFF. For the CDR3, the DNA is TGTGCCAGCAGCTTAGAGATAGCAGTCGGCCCAAACAATGAGCAGTTCTTC.

V and J are TRBV18 and TRBJ2-7; 7 bases are a match to TRBD2. The germline V gene encodes CDR1 KGHSH and CDR2 LQKENI. This CDR3 has 15 amino acids. V was pared by 2 bases and J by 5 bases, with 9 bases of the junction left unmatched. The DNA for the CDR3 is TGTGCCAGCTCACCAAATTGGGGGGGAGGCGACGAGCAGTACTTC. Translating gives CASSPNWGGGDEQYF.

The chain joins TRBV6-1 to TRBJ2-2; 7 nucleotides align to TRBD1. Trimming cost V 3 bases and J 2 bases; bases outside gene matches: 9. From germline, CDR1 is MNHNS and CDR2 SASEGT. This CDR3 is built from 17 residues. The CDR3 loop reads CASSDFPRQGNTGELFF. DNA for the CDR3: TGTGCCAGCAGTGACTTTCCCAGACAGGGAAACACCGGGGAGCTGTTTTTT.

The chain couples TRBV29-1 to TRBJ1-2; D not resolved. Germline V gives CDR1 SQVTM, CDR2 ANQGSEA. The V end was cut by 4 bases, the J end by 6 bases, with 18 bases between. CDR3 length: 14 residues. As DNA, the CDR3 is TGCAGCGTTGGTCTCAACACGGGGTGGCATGGCTACACCTTC. This encodes CSVGLNTGWHGYTF.

The rearrangement uses TRBV29-1 and TRBJ2-5; possibly TRBD1 for D (5 bases). Trimming left V 4 bases short and J 2 bases short, with 11 bases between. Germline values: CDR1 SQVTM, CDR2 ANQGSEA. This CDR3 region has 13 residues. For the CDR3, the DNA is TGCAGCGTTGTAATTGCAGGGCAAGAGACCCAGTACTTC. This codes for CSVVIAGQETQYF.

V usage is TRBV23-1 and J usage is TRBJ1-2, with D possibly TRBD1 on 6 matching bases. TRBV23-1 is known as an ORF, though its function is uncertain. V was trimmed by 8 bases and J by 3 bases, leaving 16 bases between them. This CDR3 contains 14 residues. CDR3 sequence: CASERDKRDYGYTF. The CDR3 nucleotides are TGCGCCAGCGAACGGGACAAAAGGGACTATGGCTACACCTTC.

In its sample, this clone was seen a few times. The chain joins TRBV19 to TRBJ2-7, with D perhaps TRBD2 (7 bases). This CDR3 is 14 amino acids long. CDR1 and CDR2 (germline): LNHDA, SQIVND (reference sequence). Trimming cost V 3 bases and J 3 bases, with 12 bases left between them. DNA of the CDR3: TGTGCCAGTAGTATGGGGGCTAGCGGCTACGAGCAGTACTTC. The encoded protein is CASSMGASGYEQYF.

About this clone itself: At one of its ends the junction is not consistent with the germline gene, which may arise from a read error. CDR3 nucleotides: TGTTCCAGCAGCTTAGATCAGGGTGGCTACACCTTC. Translating it yields CSSSLDQGGYTF. The rearrangement uses TRBV7-9 and TRBJ1-2; TRBD1 might be the D (5 bases). CDR3 length: 12 residues. In germline, CDR1 is SEHNR, CDR2 FQNEAQ (reference sequence).

This chain uses TRBV28 with TRBJ2-4; 11 bases line up with TRBD2. Trimming at V came to 4 bases and at J to 5 bases, leaving 1 base not matched to a gene. Germline CDR1 is MDHEN and CDR2 is SYDVKM. This CDR3 has 14 amino acids. CDR3 amino acids: CASSSGLAENIQYF. Here the CDR3 DNA reads TGTGCCAGCAGTTCGGGACTAGCGGAAAACATTCAGTACTTC.

V and J are TRBV4-1 and TRBJ2-1; 12 bases agree with TRBD2. The CDR3 covers 21 residues. V shed 4 bases, J shed 2 bases, and the junction held 18 bases outside the gene matches. The V gene's germline CDR1 is MGHRA and CDR2 YSYEKL. The CDR3 here is CASSRGLAGLAGGGTYNEQFF. As DNA, the CDR3 is TGCGCCAGCAGCCGGGGTCTGGCGGGGCTAGCGGGAGGGGGTACCTACAATGAGCAGTTCTTC.

In this sample, this clone turned up once. CDR3 protein: CASSLGTDEAFF. DNA for the CDR3: TGCGCCAGCAGCTTGGGGACAGACGAAGCTTTCTTT. This chain uses TRBV5-1 with TRBJ1-1, with D perhaps matching TRBD1 (6 bases). Trimming removed 0 bases from V and 8 bases from J, with 8 bases in between. Per germline, CDR1 SGHRS and CDR2 YFSETQ. The CDR3 length is 12 residues.

This rearrangement joins TRBV9 to TRBJ2-7, with 7 bases aligning to TRBD1. With V trimmed by 2 bases and J by 7 bases, 9 bases remained unmatched. CDR1 and CDR2 from the germline V gene are SGDLS and YYNGEE. The CDR3 totals 14 residues. The CDR3 is CASSVAGGSGEQYF. CDR3 DNA sequence: TGTGCCAGCAGCGTCGCAGGGGGTTCGGGAGAGCAGTACTTC.

This clone has just one count. J is TRBJ1-2 and V is TRBV29-1; the D gene is possibly TRBD1 (5 bases). Per the germline V gene, CDR1 is SQVTM and CDR2 is ANQGSEA. This CDR3 is built from 15 residues. Deletions cut 3 bases from V and 0 bases from J, with 14 bases between. The CDR3 nucleotides read TGCAGCGTTGATGACCCGACGACAGCTAACTATGGCTACACCTTC. It codes for CSVDDPTTANYGYTF.

This chain uses TRBV7-2 with TRBJ1-2; no reliable D call. CDR3 length: 13 residues. Germline CDR1 and CDR2: SGHTA and FQGNSA. The germline V and J ends were trimmed by 5 bases and 2 bases, with 9 bases remaining between them. Here the CDR3 DNA reads TGTGCCAGCAGCCCACAAAACAACTATGGCTACACCTTC. Translation gives CASSPQNNYGYTF.

The V call is TRBV30, the J call TRBJ2-3; possibly TRBD2 for D (6 bases). The V gene lost 5 bases and the J gene lost 2 bases, with 8 bases spanning the gap. The CDR3 runs to 12 residues. The germline CDR1 and CDR2 sequences are GTSNPN and SVGIG (reference sequence). The CDR3 coding sequence is TGTGCCTGGGGGGACTCCACAGATACGCAGTATTTT. It codes for CAWGDSTDTQYF. The complete variable domain, with remaining parts taken from reference TRBV30 and TRBJ2-3, reads SQTIHQWPATLVQPVGSPLSLECTVEGTSNPNLYWYRQAAGRGLQLLFYSVGIGQISSEVPQNLSASRPQDRQFILSSKKLLLSDSGFYLCAWGDSTDTQYFGPGTRLTVL.

The chain is built from TRBV27 and TRBJ1-5; D possibly corresponds to TRBD1 (5 bases). Germline CDR1 and CDR2: MNHEY and SMNVEV (reference sequence). The ends were cut back, 0 bases at V and 3 bases at J, with 9 bases in the middle. This CDR3 has 15 amino acids. CDR3 DNA sequence: TGTGCCAGCAGTTTATCAAAGGGGTTCAATCAGCCCCAGCATTTT. Its protein product is CASSLSKGFNQPQHF.

This chain joins TRBV5-4 and TRBJ2-4; D possibly corresponds to TRBD1 (6 bases). The CDR3 totals 15 residues. Trimming removed 3 bases from V and 2 bases from J, with 12 bases in between. CDR1 and CDR2 from the germline V gene are SGHNT and YYREEE (reference sequence). Here the CDR3 DNA reads TGTGCCAGCAGCTCGCAGGGGTTGTCCAAAAACATTCAGTACTTC. Protein: CASSSQGLSKNIQYF.

The chain recombines TRBV9 with TRBJ2-3; 9 bases line up with TRBD2. The CDR3 extends over 17 amino acids. From germline, CDR1 is SGDLS and CDR2 YYNGEE. V gave up 0 bases and J gave up 2 bases; unmatched junction bases: 7. DNA for the CDR3: TGTGCCAGCAGCGTAGTGAGTAGCGGGAGAGTCACAGATACGCAGTATTTT. The encoded protein is CASSVVSSGRVTDTQYF. Combining the CDR3 with reference TRBV9 and TRBJ2-3 gives the whole variable domain DSGVTQTPKHLITATGQRVTLRCSPRSGDLSVYWYQQSLDQGLQFLIQYYNGEERAKGNILERFSAQQFPDLHSELNLSSLELGDSALYFCASSVVSSGRVTDTQYFGPGTRLTVL.

V is TRBV5-6 and J is TRBJ2-7; no firm D call. V shed 2 bases and J shed 0 bases, with 6 bases lying between them. The CDR3 is 13 amino acids. CDR1 is SGHDT and CDR2 is YYEEEE in the germline V gene. This CDR3 is CASSFDTSYEQYF. CDR3 DNA sequence: TGTGCCAGCAGCTTTGACACCTCCTACGAGCAGTACTTC.